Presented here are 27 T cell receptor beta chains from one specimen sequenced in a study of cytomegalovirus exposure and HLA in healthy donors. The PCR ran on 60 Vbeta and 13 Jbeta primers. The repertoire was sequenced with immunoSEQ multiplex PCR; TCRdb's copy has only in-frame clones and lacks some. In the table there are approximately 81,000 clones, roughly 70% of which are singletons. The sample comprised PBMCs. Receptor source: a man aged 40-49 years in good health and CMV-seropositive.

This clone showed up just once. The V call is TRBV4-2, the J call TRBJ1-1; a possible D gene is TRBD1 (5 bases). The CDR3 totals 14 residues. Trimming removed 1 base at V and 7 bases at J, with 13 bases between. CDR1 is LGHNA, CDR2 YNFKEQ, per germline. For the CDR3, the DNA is TGTGCCAGCAGCCAAGGTTTAGGGGAGGGTGAAGCTTTCTTT. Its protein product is CASSQGLGEGEAFF.

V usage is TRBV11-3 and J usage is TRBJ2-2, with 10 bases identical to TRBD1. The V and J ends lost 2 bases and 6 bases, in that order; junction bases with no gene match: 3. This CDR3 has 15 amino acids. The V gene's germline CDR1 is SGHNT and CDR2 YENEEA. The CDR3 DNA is TGTGCCAGCAGCTTACTGACAGGGGGCTCCGGGGAGCTGTTTTTT. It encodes CASSLLTGGSGELFF.

CDR3 loop: CASSLPGTGGTDTQYF. DNA of the CDR3: TGTGCCAGCAGCCTGCCCGGGACAGGGGGCACAGATACGCAGTATTTT. The rearrangement uses TRBV5-4 and TRBJ2-3; 10 nucleotides align to TRBD1. Germline V gene data show CDR1 as SGHNT and CDR2 as YYREEE (reference sequence). After removal of 4 bases from V and 1 base from J, the junction contained 6 bases not matched to a gene. CDR3 length: 16 amino acids.

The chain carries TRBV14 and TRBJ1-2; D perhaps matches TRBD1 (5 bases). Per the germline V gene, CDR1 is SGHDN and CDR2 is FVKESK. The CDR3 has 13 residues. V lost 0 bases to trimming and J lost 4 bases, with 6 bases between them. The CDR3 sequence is CASSQEDTYGYTF. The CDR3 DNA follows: TGTGCCAGCAGCCAAGAGGACACCTATGGCTACACCTTC.

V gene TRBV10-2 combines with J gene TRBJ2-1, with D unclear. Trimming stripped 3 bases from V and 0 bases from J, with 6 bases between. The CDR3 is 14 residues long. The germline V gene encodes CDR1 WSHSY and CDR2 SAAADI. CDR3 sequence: CASSDSHSYNEQFF. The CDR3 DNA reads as TGCGCCAGCAGTGATAGTCACTCCTACAATGAGCAGTTCTTC.

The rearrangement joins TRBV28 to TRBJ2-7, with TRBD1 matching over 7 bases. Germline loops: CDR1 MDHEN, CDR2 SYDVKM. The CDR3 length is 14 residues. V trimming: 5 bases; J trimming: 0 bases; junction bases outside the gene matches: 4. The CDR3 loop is CASSPGQLSYEQYF. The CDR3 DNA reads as TGTGCCAGCAGTCCGGGACAGCTCTCCTACGAGCAGTACTTC.

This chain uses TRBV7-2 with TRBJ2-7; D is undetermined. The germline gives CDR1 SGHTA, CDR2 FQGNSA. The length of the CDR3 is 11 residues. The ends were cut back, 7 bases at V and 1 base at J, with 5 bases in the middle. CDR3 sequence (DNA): TGTGCCAGCACCCCATCCTACGAGCAGTACTTC. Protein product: CASTPSYEQYF. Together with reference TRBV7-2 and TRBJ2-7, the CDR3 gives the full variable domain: GAGVSQSPSNKVTEKGKDVELRCDPISGHTALYWYRQSLGQGLEFLIYFQGNSAPDKSGLPSDRFSAERTGGSVSTLTIQRTQQEDSAVYLCASTPSYEQYFGPGTRLTVT.

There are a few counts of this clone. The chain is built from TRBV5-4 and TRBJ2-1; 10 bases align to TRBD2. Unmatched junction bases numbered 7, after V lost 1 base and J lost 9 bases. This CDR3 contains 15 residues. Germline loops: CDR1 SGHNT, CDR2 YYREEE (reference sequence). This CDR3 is CASSLQASGSGEQFF. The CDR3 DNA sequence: TGTGCCAGCAGCTTGCAGGCTAGCGGGAGTGGTGAGCAGTTCTTC.

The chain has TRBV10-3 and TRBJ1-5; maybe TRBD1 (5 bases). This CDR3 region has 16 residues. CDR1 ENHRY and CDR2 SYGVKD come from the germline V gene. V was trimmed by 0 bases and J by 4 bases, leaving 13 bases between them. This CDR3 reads CAISESVPGENQPQHF. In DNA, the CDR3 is TGTGCCATCAGTGAGTCGGTTCCGGGGGAGAATCAGCCCCAGCATTTT.

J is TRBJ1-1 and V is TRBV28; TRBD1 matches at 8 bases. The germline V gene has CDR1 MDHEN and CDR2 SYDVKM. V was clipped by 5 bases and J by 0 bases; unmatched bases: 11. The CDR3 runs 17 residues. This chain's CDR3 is CASSTRPGGRMNTEAFF. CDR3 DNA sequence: TGTGCCAGCAGTACCCGCCCAGGGGGCAGGATGAACACTGAAGCTTTCTTT. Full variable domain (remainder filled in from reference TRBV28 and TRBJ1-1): DVKVTQSSRYLVKRTGEKVFLECVQDMDHENMFWYRQDPGLGLRLIYFSYDVKMKEKGDIPEGYSVSREKKERFSLILESASTNQTSMYLCASSTRPGGRMNTEAFFGQGTRLTVV.

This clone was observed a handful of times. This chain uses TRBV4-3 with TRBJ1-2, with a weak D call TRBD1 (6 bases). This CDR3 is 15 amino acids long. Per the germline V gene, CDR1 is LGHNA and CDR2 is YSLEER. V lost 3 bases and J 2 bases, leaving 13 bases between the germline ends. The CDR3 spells CASSHNRVENYGYTF. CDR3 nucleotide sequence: TGCGCCAGCAGCCACAACAGGGTCGAAAACTATGGCTACACCTTC.

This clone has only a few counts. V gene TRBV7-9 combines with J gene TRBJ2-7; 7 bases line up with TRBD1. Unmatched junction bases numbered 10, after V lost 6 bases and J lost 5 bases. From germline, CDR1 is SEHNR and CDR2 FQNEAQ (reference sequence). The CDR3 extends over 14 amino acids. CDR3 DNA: TGTGCCAGCAGTGCAGGGGGAAAGATCCACGAGCAGTACTTC. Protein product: CASSAGGKIHEQYF.

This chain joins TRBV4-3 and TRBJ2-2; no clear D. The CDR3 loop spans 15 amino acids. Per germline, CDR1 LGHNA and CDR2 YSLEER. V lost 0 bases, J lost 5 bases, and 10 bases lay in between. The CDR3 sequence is CASSQDSIATGELFF. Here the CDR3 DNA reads TGCGCCAGCAGCCAAGATTCGATTGCGACCGGGGAGCTGTTTTTT.

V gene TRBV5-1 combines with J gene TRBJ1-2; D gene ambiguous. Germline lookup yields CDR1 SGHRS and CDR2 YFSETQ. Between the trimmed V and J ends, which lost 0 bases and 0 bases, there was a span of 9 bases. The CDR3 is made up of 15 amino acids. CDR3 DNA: TGCGCCAGCAGCTTGGTTTACGGGGCTAACTATGGCTACACCTTC. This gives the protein CASSLVYGANYGYTF.

CDR3 DNA: TGTGCCAGCAGTACCACGGCGGGTTCACCCCTCCACTTT. Translation: CASSTTAGSPLHF. The rearrangement uses TRBV6-6 and TRBJ1-6; D is undetermined. The CDR3 sequence is 13 residues long. V was pared by 5 bases and J by 9 bases, with 11 bases between. CDR1 is MNHNY and CDR2 is SVGAGI in the germline V gene (reference sequence).

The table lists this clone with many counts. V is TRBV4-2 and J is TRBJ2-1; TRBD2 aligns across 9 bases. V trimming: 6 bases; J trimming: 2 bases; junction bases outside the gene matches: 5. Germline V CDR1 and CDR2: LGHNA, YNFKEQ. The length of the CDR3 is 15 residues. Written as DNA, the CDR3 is TGTGCCAGCAGGACCGGGACTAGCCCCTACAATGAGCAGTTCTTC. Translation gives CASRTGTSPYNEQFF.

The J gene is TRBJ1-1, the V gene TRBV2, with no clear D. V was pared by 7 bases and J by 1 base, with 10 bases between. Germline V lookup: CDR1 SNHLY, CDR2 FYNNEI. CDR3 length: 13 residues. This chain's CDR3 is CASIAESNTEAFF. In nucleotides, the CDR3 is TGTGCCAGCATAGCAGAGTCGAACACTGAAGCTTTCTTT.

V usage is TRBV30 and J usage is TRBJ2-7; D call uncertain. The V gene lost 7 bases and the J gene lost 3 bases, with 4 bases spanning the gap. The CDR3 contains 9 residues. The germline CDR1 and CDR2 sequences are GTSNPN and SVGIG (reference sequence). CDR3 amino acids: CASNYEQYF. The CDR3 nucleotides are TGTGCCTCCAACTACGAGCAGTACTTC.

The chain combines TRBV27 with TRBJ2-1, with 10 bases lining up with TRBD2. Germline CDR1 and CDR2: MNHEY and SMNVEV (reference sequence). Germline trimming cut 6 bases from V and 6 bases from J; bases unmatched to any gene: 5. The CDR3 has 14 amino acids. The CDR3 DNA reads TGTGCCAGCAGCCCACTAGCGGGGACCAATGAGCAGTTCTTC. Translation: CASSPLAGTNEQFF.

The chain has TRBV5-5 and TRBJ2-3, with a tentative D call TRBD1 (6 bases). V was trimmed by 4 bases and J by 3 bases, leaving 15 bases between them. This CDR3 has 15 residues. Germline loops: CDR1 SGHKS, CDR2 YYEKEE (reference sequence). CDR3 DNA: TGTGCCAGCAGCGCGTGGGACACTGGAACAGATACGCAGTATTTT. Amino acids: CASSAWDTGTDTQYF. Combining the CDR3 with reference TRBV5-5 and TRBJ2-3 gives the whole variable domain DAGVTQSPTHLIKTRGQQVTLRCSPISGHKSVSWYQQVLGQGPQFIFQYYEKEERGRGNFPDRFSARQFPNYSSELNVNALLLGDSALYLCASSAWDTGTDTQYFGPGTRLTVL.

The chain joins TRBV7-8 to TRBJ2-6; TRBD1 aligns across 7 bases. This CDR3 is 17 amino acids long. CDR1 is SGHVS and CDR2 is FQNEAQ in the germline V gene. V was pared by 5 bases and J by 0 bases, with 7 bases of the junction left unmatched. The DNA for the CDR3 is TGTGCCAGCAGCCTCGGACAGGATAGCTCTGGGGCCAACGTCCTGACTTTC. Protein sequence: CASSLGQDSSGANVLTF.

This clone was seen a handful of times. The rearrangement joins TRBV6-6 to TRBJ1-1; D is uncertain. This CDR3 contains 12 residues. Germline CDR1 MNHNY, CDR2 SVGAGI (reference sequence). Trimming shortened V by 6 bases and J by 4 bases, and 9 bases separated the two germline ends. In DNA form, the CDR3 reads TGTGCCAGCAGCGCTCGGGGCACTGAAGCTTTCTTT. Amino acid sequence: CASSARGTEAFF.

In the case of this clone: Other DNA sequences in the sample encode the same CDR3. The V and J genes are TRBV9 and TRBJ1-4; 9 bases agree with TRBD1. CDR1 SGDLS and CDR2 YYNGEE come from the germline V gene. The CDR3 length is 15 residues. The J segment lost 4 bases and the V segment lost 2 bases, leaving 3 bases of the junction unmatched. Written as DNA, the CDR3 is TGTGCCAGCAGCGTCGGGACAGGGTTTAATGAAAAACTGTTTTTT. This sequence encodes CASSVGTGFNEKLFF.

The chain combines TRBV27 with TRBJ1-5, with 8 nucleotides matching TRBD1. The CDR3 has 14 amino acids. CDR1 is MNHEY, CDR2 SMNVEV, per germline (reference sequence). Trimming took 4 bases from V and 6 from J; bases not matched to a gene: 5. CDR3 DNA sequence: TGTGCCAGCAGTTCCTCCACAGGGGGTCAGCCCCAGCATTTT. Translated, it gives CASSSSTGGQPQHF.

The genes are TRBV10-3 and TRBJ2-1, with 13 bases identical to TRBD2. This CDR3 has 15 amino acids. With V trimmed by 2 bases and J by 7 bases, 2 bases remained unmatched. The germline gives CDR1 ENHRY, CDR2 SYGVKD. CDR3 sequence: CAISEGGLAGNEQFF. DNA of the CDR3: TGTGCCATCAGTGAGGGGGGACTAGCGGGGAATGAGCAGTTCTTC.

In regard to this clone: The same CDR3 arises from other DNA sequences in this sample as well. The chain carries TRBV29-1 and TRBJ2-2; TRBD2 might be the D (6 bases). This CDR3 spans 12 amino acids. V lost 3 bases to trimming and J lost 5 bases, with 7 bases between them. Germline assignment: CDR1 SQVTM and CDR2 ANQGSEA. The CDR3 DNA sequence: TGCAGCGTTGACCGGGGGACCGGGGAGCTGTTTTTT. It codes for CSVDRGTGELFF.

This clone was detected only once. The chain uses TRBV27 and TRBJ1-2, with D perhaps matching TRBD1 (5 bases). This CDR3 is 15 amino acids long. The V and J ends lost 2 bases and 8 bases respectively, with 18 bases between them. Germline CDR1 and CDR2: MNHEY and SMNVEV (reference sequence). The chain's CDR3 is CASSLSAGSGGGYTF. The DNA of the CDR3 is TGTGCCAGCAGTTTAAGTGCAGGGTCGGGGGGAGGCTACACCTTC.